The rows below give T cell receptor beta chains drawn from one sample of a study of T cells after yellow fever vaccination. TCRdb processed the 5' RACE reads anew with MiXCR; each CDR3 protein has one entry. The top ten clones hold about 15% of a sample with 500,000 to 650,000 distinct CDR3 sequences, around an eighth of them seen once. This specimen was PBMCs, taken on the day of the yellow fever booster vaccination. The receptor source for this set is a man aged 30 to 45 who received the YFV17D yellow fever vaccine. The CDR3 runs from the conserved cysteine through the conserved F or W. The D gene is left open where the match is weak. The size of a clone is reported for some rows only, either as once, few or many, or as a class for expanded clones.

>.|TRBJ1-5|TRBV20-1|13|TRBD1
CSARDRVGQPQHF
TGCAGTGCCCGAGACAGGGTGGGTCAGCCCCAGCATTTT
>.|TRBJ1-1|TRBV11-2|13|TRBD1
CASNLDRDTEAFF
TGTGCCAGCAACCTGGACAGGGACACTGAAGCTTTCTTT
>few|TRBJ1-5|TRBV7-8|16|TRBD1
CASSLDATGAGQPQHF
TGTGCCAGCAGCTTAGATGCTACAGGGGCGGGTCAGCCCCAGCATTTT
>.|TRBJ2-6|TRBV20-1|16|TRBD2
CSASTSGSSGANVLTF
TGCAGTGCTAGCACTAGCGGGAGCTCTGGGGCCAACGTCCTGACTTTC
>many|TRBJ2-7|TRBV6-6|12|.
CASRTTSREQYF
TGTGCCAGCAGGACCACTTCCCGCGAGCAGTACTTC
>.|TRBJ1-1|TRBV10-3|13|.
CAIVGQPNTEAFF
TGTGCCATCGTAGGACAACCGAACACTGAAGCTTTCTTT
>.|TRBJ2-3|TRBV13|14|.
CASSFRISTDTQYF
TGTGCCAGCAGCTTTCGTATAAGCACAGATACGCAGTATTTT
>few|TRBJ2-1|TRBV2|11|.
CATRLGYEQFF
TGTGCCACACGACTTGGGTATGAGCAGTTCTTC
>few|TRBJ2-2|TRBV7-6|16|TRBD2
CASSFRSGTDTGELFF
TGTGCCAGCAGCTTTCGCAGCGGGACGGACACCGGGGAGCTGTTTTTT
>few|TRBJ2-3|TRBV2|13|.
CASSRSPTDTQYF
TGTGCCAGCAGTCGAAGTCCCACAGATACGCAGTATTTT
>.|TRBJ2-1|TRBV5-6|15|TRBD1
CASSLKGQGTYEQFF
TGTGCCAGCAGCTTGAAGGGACAGGGGACTTATGAGCAGTTCTTC
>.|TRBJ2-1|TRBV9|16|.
CASSVVGTDSYNEQFF
TGTGCCAGCAGCGTAGTCGGGACGGACTCCTACAATGAGCAGTTCTTC
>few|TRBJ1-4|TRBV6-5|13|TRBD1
CASSYSTGAKLFF
TGTGCCAGCAGTTACTCGACAGGGGCAAAACTGTTTTTT
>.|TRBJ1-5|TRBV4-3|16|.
CASSQDLRGFDQPQHF
TGCGCCAGCAGCCAAGATCTCAGGGGATTTGATCAGCCCCAGCATTTT
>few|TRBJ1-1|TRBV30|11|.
CAWSFTSEAFF
TGTGCCTGGAGTTTTACGAGTGAAGCTTTCTTT
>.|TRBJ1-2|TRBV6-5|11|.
CASSLGRDYTF
TGTGCCAGCAGCCTCGGCCGGGACTACACCTTC
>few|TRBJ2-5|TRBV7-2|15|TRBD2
CASSLARGGQETQYF
TGTGCCAGCAGCTTAGCCCGCGGGGGACAAGAGACCCAGTACTTC
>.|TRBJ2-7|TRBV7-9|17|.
CASCDVSWGPQTYEQYF
TGTGCCAGCTGCGATGTTTCATGGGGCCCCCAAACCTACGAGCAGTACTTC
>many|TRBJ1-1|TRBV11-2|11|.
CASSGVPEAFF
TGTGCCAGCAGCGGAGTCCCTGAAGCTTTCTTT
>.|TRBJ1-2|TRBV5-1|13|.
CASSLSSGSGYTF
TGCGCCAGCAGCTTGTCCTCCGGCTCCGGCTACACCTTC
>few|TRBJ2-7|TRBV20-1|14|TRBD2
CSAEFSGRSYEQYF
TGCAGTGCCGAGTTTAGCGGGCGCTCCTACGAGCAGTACTTC
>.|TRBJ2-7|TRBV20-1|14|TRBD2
CSAIEGTRSYEQYF
TGCAGTGCCATTGAGGGGACTAGAAGCTACGAGCAGTACTTC
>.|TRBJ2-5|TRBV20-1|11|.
CSARGVETQYF
TGCAGTGCCAGGGGGGTAGAGACCCAGTACTTC
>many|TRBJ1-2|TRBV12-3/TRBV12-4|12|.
CASSSLGYGYTF
TGTGCCAGCAGCAGCCTCGGCTATGGCTACACCTTC
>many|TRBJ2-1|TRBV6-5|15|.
CASSYRLGAANEQFF
TGTGCCAGCAGTTACCGATTGGGCGCCGCCAATGAGCAGTTCTTC
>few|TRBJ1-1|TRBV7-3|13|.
CASSSTTGTEAFF
TGTGCCAGCAGCTCAACGACAGGCACTGAAGCTTTCTTT
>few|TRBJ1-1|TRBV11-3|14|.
CASSLEGRDTEAFF
TGTGCCAGCAGCTTAGAAGGGAGGGACACTGAAGCTTTCTTT
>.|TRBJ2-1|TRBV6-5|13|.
CASSYSIENEQFF
TGTGCCAGCAGTTACTCGATCGAAAATGAGCAGTTCTTC
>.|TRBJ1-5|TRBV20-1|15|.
CIAGRGTGFNQPQHF
TGCATTGCTGGCCGGGGGACGGGGTTCAATCAGCCCCAGCATTTT
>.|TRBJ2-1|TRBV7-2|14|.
CASSLPGPGDEQFF
TGTGCCAGCAGCTTACCGGGACCGGGGGATGAGCAGTTCTTC
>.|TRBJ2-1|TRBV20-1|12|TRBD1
CSATDRDHEQFF
TGCAGTGCCACCGACAGGGACCATGAGCAGTTCTTC
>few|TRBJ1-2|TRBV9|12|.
CASSSGHYGYTF
TGTGCCAGCAGCTCCGGCCACTATGGCTACACCTTC
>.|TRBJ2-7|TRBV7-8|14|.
CASSTPGTKYEQYF
TGTGCCAGCAGTACCCCCGGGACCAAATACGAGCAGTACTTC
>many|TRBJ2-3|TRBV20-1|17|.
CSARDLSSQGGTDTQYF
TGCAGTGCTAGAGATCTTTCCAGTCAGGGAGGTACAGATACGCAGTATTTT
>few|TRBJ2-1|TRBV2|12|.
CASSEGFGEQFF
TGTGCCAGCAGTGAAGGGTTCGGTGAGCAGTTCTTC
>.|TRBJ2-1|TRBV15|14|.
CATSPRDGKNEQFF
TGTGCCACCAGCCCGCGGGATGGTAAGAATGAGCAGTTCTTC
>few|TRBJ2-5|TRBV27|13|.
CASSPRARETQYF
TGTGCCAGCAGTCCGAGAGCCAGGGAGACCCAGTACTTC
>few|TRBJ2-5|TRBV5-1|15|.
CASTSGGSVQETQYF
TGCGCCAGCACCAGTGGGGGGTCGGTGCAGGAGACCCAGTACTTC
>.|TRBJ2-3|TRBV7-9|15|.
CASSLPETGTDTQYF
TGTGCCAGCAGCTTACCAGAGACGGGCACAGATACGCAGTATTTT
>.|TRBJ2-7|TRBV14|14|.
CASSQDSYSHEQYF
TGTGCCAGCAGCCAAGATTCCTATTCCCACGAGCAGTACTTC
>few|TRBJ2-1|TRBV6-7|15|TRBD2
CASSNPTSGSNEQFF
TGTGCCAGCAGTAACCCGACTAGCGGGAGCAATGAGCAGTTCTTC
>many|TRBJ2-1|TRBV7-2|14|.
CASSLRQAYNEQFF
TGTGCCAGCAGCTTGAGACAAGCCTACAATGAGCAGTTCTTC
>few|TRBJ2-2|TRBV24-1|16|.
CATSDFRVPNTGELFF
TGTGCCACCAGTGATTTTCGGGTACCGAACACCGGGGAGCTGTTTTTT
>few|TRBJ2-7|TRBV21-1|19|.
CASSKDSGLAGAASYEQYF
TGTGCCAGCAGCAAAGACTCCGGACTAGCGGGAGCGGCGTCCTACGAGCAGTACTTC
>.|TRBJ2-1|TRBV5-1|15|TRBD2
CASSLSPGLGYEQFF
TGCGCCAGCAGCCTAAGTCCGGGACTAGGCTATGAGCAGTTCTTC
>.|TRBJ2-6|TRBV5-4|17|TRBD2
CASSKTSGSRGANVLTF
TGTGCCAGCAGCAAGACTAGCGGGAGTCGTGGGGCCAACGTCCTGACTTTC
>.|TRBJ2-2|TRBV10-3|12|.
CAISQGPGELFF
TGTGCCATCAGTCAGGGCCCCGGGGAGCTGTTTTTT
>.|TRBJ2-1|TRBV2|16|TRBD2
CASSGTSGSPYNEQFF
TGTGCCAGCAGTGGGACTAGCGGGAGCCCCTACAATGAGCAGTTCTTC
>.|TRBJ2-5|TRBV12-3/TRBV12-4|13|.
CASTSTPQETQYF
TGTGCCAGCACGTCTACCCCACAAGAGACCCAGTACTTC
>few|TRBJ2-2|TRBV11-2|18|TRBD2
CASSPLGSGRADTGELFF
TGTGCCAGCAGCCCCCTGGGTAGCGGGAGGGCCGACACCGGGGAGCTGTTTTTT